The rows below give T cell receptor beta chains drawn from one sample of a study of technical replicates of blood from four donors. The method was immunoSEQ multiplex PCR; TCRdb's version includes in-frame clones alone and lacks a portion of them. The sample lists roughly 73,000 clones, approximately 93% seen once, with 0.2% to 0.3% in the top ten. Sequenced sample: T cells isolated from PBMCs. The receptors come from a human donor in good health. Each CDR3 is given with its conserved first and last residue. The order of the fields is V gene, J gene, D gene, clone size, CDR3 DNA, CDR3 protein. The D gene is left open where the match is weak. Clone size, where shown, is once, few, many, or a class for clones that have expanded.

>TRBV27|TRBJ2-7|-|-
TGTGCCAGCAGTCATCATCCAGCGAGCTCCTACGAGCAGTACTTC
CASSHHPASSYEQYF
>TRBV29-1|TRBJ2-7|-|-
TGCAGCGTTGTGGGTCTCGGGGGAGACGAGCAGTACTTC
CSVVGLGGDEQYF
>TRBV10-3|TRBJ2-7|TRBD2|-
TGTGCCATCAGCGAGGGACTAGCGGAATCCTACGAGCAGTACTTC
CAISEGLAESYEQYF
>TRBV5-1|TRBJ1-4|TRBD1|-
TGCGCCAGCAGCTTTGGGGACAGTCCTAATGAAAAACTGTTTTTT
CASSFGDSPNEKLFF
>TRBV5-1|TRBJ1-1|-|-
TGCGCCAGCAGCTCCGACAGAATGAACACTGAAGCTTTCTTT
CASSSDRMNTEAFF
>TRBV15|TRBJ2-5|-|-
TGTGCCACCAGCAGGATGGGCGGGAAAGAGACCCAGTACTTC
CATSRMGGKETQYF
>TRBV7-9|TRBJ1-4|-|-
TGTGCCAGCAGCCTCAGGCGGGGGGAAAAACTGTTTTTT
CASSLRRGEKLFF
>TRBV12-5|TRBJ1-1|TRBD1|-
TGTGCTAGTGGTTTGAGATCTGGACAGGGGATCGGGAACACTGAAGCTTTCTTT
CASGLRSGQGIGNTEAFF
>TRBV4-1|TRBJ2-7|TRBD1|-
TGCGCCAGCAGCCAGGCCGGGACAGGGCCTTCCTACGAGCAGTACTTC
CASSQAGTGPSYEQYF
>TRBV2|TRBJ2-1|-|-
TGTGCCAGCACCTCCTCCAATGAGCAGTTCTTC
CASTSSNEQFF
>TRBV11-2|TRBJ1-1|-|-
TGTGCCAGCAGCTTAAGCAGGGCGAACACTGAAGCTTTCTTT
CASSLSRANTEAFF
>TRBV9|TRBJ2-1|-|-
TGTGCCAGCAGCGGACAGGACAGCTTACACAATGAGCAGTTCTTC
CASSGQDSLHNEQFF
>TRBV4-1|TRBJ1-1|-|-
TGCGCCAGCAGCCTTTACAGCAAACAGAACACTGAAGCTTTCTTT
CASSLYSKQNTEAFF
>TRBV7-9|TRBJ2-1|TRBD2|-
TGTGCCAGTATTACATCTAGCGGGAGGTTGTTCTTC
CASITSSGRLFF
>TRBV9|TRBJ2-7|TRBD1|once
TGTGCCAGCAGCGTAGGAGGGGGCCTCGAATACGAGCAGTACTTC
CASSVGGGLEYEQYF
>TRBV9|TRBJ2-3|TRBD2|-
TGTGCCAGCAGCCTTTTAGGACTAGCGGGGGGGCAGTATACAGATACGCAGTATTTT
CASSLLGLAGGQYTDTQYF
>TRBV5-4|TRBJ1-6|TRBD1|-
TGTGCCAGCAGCTTGGCCTCAGGGACAGGGAAAAATTCACCCCTCCACTTT
CASSLASGTGKNSPLHF
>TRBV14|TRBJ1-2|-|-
TGTGCCAGCAGCCAAACAGGACCCTATGGCTACACCTTC
CASSQTGPYGYTF
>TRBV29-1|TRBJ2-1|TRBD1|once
TGCAGCGTGGGCCGACAGGGAGTTAGCTCCTACAATGAGCAGTTCTTC
CSVGRQGVSSYNEQFF
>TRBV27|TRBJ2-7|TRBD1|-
TGTGCCAGCAGTCCGGACAGGGTCTCCTACGAGCAGTACTTC
CASSPDRVSYEQYF
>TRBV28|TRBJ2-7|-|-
TGTGCCAGCAGTCGCCCTAAGGGGCAGAGCTACGAGCAGTACTTC
CASSRPKGQSYEQYF
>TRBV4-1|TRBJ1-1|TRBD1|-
TGCGCCAGCAGCCAAGGACAGGGAAACACTGAAGCTTTCTTT
CASSQGQGNTEAFF
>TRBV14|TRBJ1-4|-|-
TGTGCCAGCAGCAAGGGGAGGGAAGGGGAAAAACTGTTTTTT
CASSKGREGEKLFF
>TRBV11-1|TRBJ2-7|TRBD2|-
TGTGCCAGCAGCGCAGGACTAGCGCCGTACGAGCAGTACTTC
CASSAGLAPYEQYF
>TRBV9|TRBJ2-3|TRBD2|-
TGTGCCAGCAGCGTAGAGGCGGGAGAATGGTCAGATACGCAGTATTTT
CASSVEAGEWSDTQYF
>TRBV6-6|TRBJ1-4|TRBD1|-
TGTGCCAGCAGTTATGGGGACAGTAATGAAAAACTGTTTTTT
CASSYGDSNEKLFF
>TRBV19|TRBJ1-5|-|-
TGTGCCAGCGGGGGTTCTCAGCCCCAGCATTTT
CASGGSQPQHF
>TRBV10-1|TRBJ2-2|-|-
TGCGCCAGCAGTGAGGGGCGACGCACCGGGGAGCTGTTTTTT
CASSEGRRTGELFF
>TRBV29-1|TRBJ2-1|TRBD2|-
TGCAGCGTCGAAGGGGTACTAGCGGGACTTATCAATGAGCAGTTCTTC
CSVEGVLAGLINEQFF
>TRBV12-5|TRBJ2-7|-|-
TGTGCTAGTGGTTGGGGGATCACGGGACACTACGAGCAGTACTTC
CASGWGITGHYEQYF
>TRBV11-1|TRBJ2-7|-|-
TGTGCCAGCAGCCCGCGCCCGGGACAAAGGGAGCAGTACTTC
CASSPRPGQREQYF
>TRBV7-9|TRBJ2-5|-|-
TGTGCCAGCAGCTCCCCGGAGGCGGACGTTGGGGAGACCCAGTACTTC
CASSSPEADVGETQYF
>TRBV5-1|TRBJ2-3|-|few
TGCGCCAGCAGTGATCAGGGAAGGGGAGATACGCAGTATTTT
CASSDQGRGDTQYF
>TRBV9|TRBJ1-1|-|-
TGTGCCAGCAGCGTAGGGTTGGGGGGGTCCATGAACACTGAAGCTTTCTTT
CASSVGLGGSMNTEAFF
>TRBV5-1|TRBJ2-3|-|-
TGCGCCAGCAGCTGGCGGGGACAGCCCACAGATACGCAGTATTTT
CASSWRGQPTDTQYF
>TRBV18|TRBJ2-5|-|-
TGTGCCAGCTCACTCGACGAAGGGGCCCAGTACTTC
CASSLDEGAQYF
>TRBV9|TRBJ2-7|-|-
TGTGCCAGCAGCGCCCTCGACTCGAGTAATTCCTACGAGCAGTACTTC
CASSALDSSNSYEQYF
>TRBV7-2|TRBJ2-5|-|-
TGTGCCAGCAGCTCCCAGGGGTTGGAGACCCAGTACTTC
CASSSQGLETQYF
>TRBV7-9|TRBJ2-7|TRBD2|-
TGTGCCAGCAGCTTCGTCGGGAGGAATAACGAGCAGTACTTC
CASSFVGRNNEQYF
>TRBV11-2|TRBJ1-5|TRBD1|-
TGTGCCAGCAGCTTGGGACAGGGCGAATATCAGCCCCAGCATTTT
CASSLGQGEYQPQHF